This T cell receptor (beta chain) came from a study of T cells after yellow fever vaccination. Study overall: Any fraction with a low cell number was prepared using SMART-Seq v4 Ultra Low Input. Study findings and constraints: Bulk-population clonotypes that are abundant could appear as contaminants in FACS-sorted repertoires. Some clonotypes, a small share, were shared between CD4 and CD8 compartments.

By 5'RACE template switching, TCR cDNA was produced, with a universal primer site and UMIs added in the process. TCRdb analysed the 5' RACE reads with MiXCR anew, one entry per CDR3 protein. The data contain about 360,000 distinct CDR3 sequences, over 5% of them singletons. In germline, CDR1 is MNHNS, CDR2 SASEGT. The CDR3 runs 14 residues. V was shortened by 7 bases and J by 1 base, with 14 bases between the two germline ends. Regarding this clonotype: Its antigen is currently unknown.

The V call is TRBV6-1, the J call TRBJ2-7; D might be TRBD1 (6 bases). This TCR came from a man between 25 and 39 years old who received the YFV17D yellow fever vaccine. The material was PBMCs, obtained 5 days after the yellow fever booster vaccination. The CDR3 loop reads CASTLNRVSYEQYF. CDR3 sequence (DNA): TGTGCCAGCACCTTGAACAGGGTTTCCTACGAGCAGTACTTC.